These T cell receptor beta chains were read from a single sample in a study of sequential checkpoint blockade in melanoma. Libraries were prepared by immunoSEQ multiplex PCR; TCRdb keeps only in-frame clonotypes and omits some of them. The sample consists of approximately 15,000 clones, roughly 71% of them appearing once. The source was CD8+ T cells sorted from blood (inferred from file names), collected from a patient given nivolumab and ipilimumab in sequence. These receptors all come from a human donor with melanoma. Each CDR3 is given without its conserved first and last residue. Fields, in order: V gene, J gene, CDR3 protein.

TRBV5-6	TRBJ2-2	ASSLGGALAGELF
TRBV7-9	TRBJ1-2	ASSHRVDYGYT
TRBV11-1	TRBJ2-7	ASSFGQGPYEQY
TRBV7-3	TRBJ2-7	ASSFPYRGDEQY
TRBV11-1	TRBJ2-1	ASSLGPGGRGEQF
TRBV9	TRBJ2-3	ASSQQGGASTQY
TRBV15	TRBJ2-2	ATSRDLRELF
TRBV19	TRBJ2-7	ASSKTGSSYEQY
TRBV27	TRBJ2-7	ASSFSHTYEQY
TRBV7-6	TRBJ2-7	ASSSVGGEHYEQY
TRBV19	NA	ASSVTGQAYEQY
TRBV18	TRBJ2-1	ASSPGTSGNEQF
TRBV4-3	TRBJ2-5	ASSPKEGGPQY
TRBV6-5	TRBJ2-1	ASSYSRHAGDEQF
TRBV21-1	TRBJ2-1	ASSYFRTGLEYNEQF
TRBV6-5	TRBJ2-1	ASRGTGVNEQF
TRBV28	TRBJ2-7	ASSSYIFQGSYEQY
TRBV5-1	TRBJ2-7	ASSLLRGDRVHYEQY
TRBV4-1	TRBJ2-4	ASGEAGNIQY
TRBV15	TRBJ1-2	ATSTDRRMDGYT
TRBV7-9	TRBJ1-1	ASRARTEAF
TRBV4-1	TRBJ1-3	ASSQDPGTGRDTIY
TRBV5-5	TRBJ2-7	ASNRDRTSSYEQY
TRBV4-1	TRBJ1-2	ASSQGDSYYGYT
TRBV13	TRBJ2-2	ASSLGLAGEQNTGELF
TRBV9	TRBJ2-3	ASSAWTSGGRNTDTQY
TRBV9	TRBJ2-2	ASSVAKEAPNTGELF
TRBV9	TRBJ1-2	ASSRGQGRNGYT
TRBV5-6	TRBJ2-3	ASTLGLAVVSTDTQY
TRBV25-1	TRBJ2-1	ASSPRGYNEQF
TRBV7-9	TRBJ1-1	ASSLAGEGGTEAF
TRBV4-3	TRBJ1-1	ASSLWGGRIATEAF
TRBV6-1	TRBJ2-7	ASTTGLYEQY
TRBV4-3	TRBJ2-2	ASSQILSLAGPNTGELF
TRBV6-5	TRBJ2-7	ASSYSPGGFEQY
TRBV2	TRBJ2-5	ASSEIKQGQETQY
TRBV7-6	TRBJ2-7	ASSQTSEPSYEQY
TRBV9	TRBJ1-4	ASSVGDRGDKLF
TRBV6-4	TRBJ1-1	ASSEGTGGNTEAF
TRBV30	TRBJ1-5	AWSVTHLLGAGQPQH
TRBV7-9	TRBJ2-7	ASSPSAYEQY
TRBV19	TRBJ2-2	ASSTRQSPNTGELF
TRBV7-9	TRBJ2-5	ASSLGPGKETQY
TRBV2	NA	ASSGGQGRAYEQY
TRBV9	TRBJ2-1	ASTLGPHNSGSYNEQF
TRBV27	TRBJ1-1	ASSTGQTNTEAF
TRBV29-1	TRBJ2-4	SVMSREDKNIQY
TRBV19	TRBJ2-2	ASTGRDGGNTGELF
TRBV7-9	TRBJ1-2	ASSLDSFTFNYGYT
TRBV9	TRBJ2-7	ASSVGTSGRSNEQY
TRBV7-8	TRBJ2-7	ASSLSADRVLGSYEQY
TRBV6-6	TRBJ2-1	ASASVEREAGNEQF
TRBV30	TRBJ2-7	AWSIGWGQGNYEQY
TRBV9	TRBJ1-1	ASSVDGTRDEAF
TRBV6-1	TRBJ2-7	ASSRSGSLREQY